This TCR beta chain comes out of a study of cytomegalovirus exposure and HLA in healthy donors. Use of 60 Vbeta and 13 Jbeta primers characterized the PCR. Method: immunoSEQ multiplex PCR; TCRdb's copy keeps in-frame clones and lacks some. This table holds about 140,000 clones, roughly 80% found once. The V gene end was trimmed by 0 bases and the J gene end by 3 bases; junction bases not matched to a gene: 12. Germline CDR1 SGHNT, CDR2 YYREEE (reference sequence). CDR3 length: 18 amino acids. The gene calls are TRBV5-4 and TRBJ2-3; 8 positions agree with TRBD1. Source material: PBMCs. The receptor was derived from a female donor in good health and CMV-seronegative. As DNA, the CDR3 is TGTGCCAGCAGCTTGGCTATTAGGACGGACAGGGAGACAGATACGCAGTATTTT. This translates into CASSLAIRTDRETDTQYF.